The source of this TCR beta chain is a study of spatial heterogeneity in lung cancer. Background on the study: The average count in raw reads for each unique TCR and UMI combination exceeded 8.5 appearances.

CDR1 is SSHAT, CDR2 FNYEAQ, per germline (reference sequence). The CDR3 is 14 amino acids. Carried by each TCR cDNA molecule was a unique molecular identifier. TCRdb ran MiXCR on the 5' RACE reads and lists one entry per CDR3 protein. The data contain about 92,000 distinct CDR3 sequences, 10% to 15% of them singletons. Points on this clonotype: The junction and the germline gene differ at one end; a read error may be behind it.

Indicated time point: sample taken at primary tumor resection. More than 70 TRACERx patients with early, untreated non-small cell lung cancer donated samples. No cells were sorted before sequencing. The whole RNA sequenced was extracted from tumor, nontumor lung or frozen PBMC. The sample was PBMCs, taken at surgery. The sequence derives from a male donor with early-stage non-small cell lung cancer. The gene calls are TRBV7-7 and TRBJ2-7; TRBD1 matches at 7 bases. The CDR3 DNA is TGTGCTAGCAGCCCCGACAGGGATGGTACGAAGCAGTACTTC. It codes for CASSPDRDGTKQYF.